The source of this TCR beta chain is a study of cytomegalovirus exposure and HLA in healthy donors. Study context: Of the donors genotyped, several hundred in all, 75% to 85% fell in the Caucasian-associated ancestry cluster. Study-level points and caveats: The records held CMV serostatus as the only immune exposure information. A link between a missense DCLRE1C variant and TCR beta V- and J-gene trimming emerged from a later analysis. The study recorded 164 TCR beta chains that were cytomegalovirus-associated.

Germline V gene data show CDR1 as SGHDT and CDR2 as YYEEEE. The CDR3 covers 13 residues. Germline trimming cut 4 bases from V and 5 bases from J; bases unmatched to any gene: 3. A word on this clone: Its antigen is currently unknown.

In the PCR, 60 Vbeta and 13 Jbeta primers were used. TCRdb keeps only in-frame clones here, not all; method: immunoSEQ multiplex PCR. The table has 150,000 to 200,000 clones, more than 75% seen once. The chain recombines TRBV5-6 with TRBJ2-5; 9 bases match TRBD2. This clonotype was obtained from a woman aged 18-29 years in good health and CMV-seronegative. Sequencing was done on a sample of PBMCs. The CDR3 bases are TGTGCCAGCAGCCAAGGACTAGCGGAGACCCAGTACTTC. Its protein product is CASSQGLAETQYF.